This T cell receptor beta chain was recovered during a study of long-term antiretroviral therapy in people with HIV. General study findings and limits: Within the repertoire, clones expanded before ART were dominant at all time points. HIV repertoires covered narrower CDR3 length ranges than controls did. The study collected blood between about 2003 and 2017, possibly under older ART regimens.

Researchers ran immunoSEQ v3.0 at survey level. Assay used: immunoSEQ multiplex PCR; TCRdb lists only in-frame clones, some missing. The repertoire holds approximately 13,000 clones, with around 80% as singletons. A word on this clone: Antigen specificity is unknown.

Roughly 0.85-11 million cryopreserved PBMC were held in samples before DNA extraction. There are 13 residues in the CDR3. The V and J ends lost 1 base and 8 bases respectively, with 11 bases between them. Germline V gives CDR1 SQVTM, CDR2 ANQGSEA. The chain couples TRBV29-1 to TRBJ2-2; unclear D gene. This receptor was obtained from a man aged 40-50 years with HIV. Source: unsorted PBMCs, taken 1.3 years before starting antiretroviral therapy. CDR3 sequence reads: CSVEATSDGELFF. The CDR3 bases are TGCAGCGTTGAAGCGACTTCCGATGGGGAGCTGTTTTTT.